The sequence of this T cell receptor (beta chain) was determined in a study of CD8+ T cells in alopecia areata. Trimming left V 2 bases short and J 0 bases short, with 10 bases between. This CDR3 has 15 amino acids. The germline CDR1 and CDR2 sequences are NSQYPW and LRSPGD (reference sequence). Worth noting for this clone: The germline and genes are mouse ones. The read ends 4 residues shy of where the CDR3 ends; the end is completed using the germline J gene. Other DNA sequences of this sample code for an identical CDR3.

In each case, RNA was isolated and then reverse transcribed into cDNA as the sequencing template. The table came from immunoSEQ multiplex PCR; TCRdb's copy has only in-frame clones and leaves some out. This sample has some 110,000 clones, each found more than once. This TCR was recovered from a C3H/HeJ mouse with alopecia areata. This strain's MHC haplotype is H2-k. V is TRBV1 and J is TRBJ1-1, with a possible D match to TRBD1 (6 bases). The sample was lesional skin. CDR3 bases read: TGCACCTGCAGTGCATCCGGGACATCAAACACA. As protein: CTCSASGTSNT. The CDR3 as a whole reads CTCSASGTSNTEVFF.